One and the same sample provided the 17 T cell receptor beta chains below, sequenced in a study of blood T cell repertoires in COVID-19. Method: immunoSEQ multiplex PCR; TCRdb's copy keeps in-frame clones and lacks some. This sample carries about 100,000 clones, approximately 88% of them seen once, and the ten largest clones take roughly 29%. The sequencing input was peripheral blood. Receptors were obtained from a man in his 60s with acute or convalescent COVID-19.

In DNA, the CDR3 is TGTGCCAGCAGTCCTGTTCTGTTAGATACGCAGTATTTT. It translates to CASSPVLLDTQYF. The gene calls are TRBV6-5 and TRBJ2-3; D gene uncertain. Trimming removed 5 bases from V and 5 bases from J, with 11 bases in between. The CDR3 sequence is 13 residues long. The germline V gene encodes CDR1 MNHEY and CDR2 SVGAGI.

The chain combines TRBV5-8 with TRBJ2-3; TRBD1 aligns across 10 bases. V was clipped by 4 bases and J by 4 bases; unmatched bases: 9. The CDR3 length is 16 residues. Germline CDR1 is SGHTS and CDR2 is YDEGEE. Written as DNA, the CDR3 is TGTGCCAGCAGCCGTGCCGGGACAGGGGTAGCAGATACGCAGTATTTT. Its translation: CASSRAGTGVADTQYF.

This chain joins TRBV15 and TRBJ1-2; tentative D call: TRBD1 (6 bases). The CDR3 extends over 15 amino acids. Trimming left V 5 bases short and J 0 bases short, with 13 bases between. The germline V gene has CDR1 LNHNV and CDR2 YYDKDF (reference sequence). CDR3 region: CATSPRQDPNYGYTF. In DNA, the CDR3 is TGTGCCACCAGCCCTCGACAGGATCCTAACTATGGCTACACCTTC. Drawing the rest from reference TRBV15 and TRBJ1-2, the complete variable domain is DAMVIQNPRYQVTQFGKPVTLSCSQTLNHNVMYWYQQKSSQAPKLLFHYYDKDFNNEADTPDNFQSRRPNTSFCFLDIRSPGLGDTAMYLCATSPRQDPNYGYTFGSGTRLTVV.

The rearrangement joins TRBV11-2 to TRBJ1-1; D is possibly TRBD1 (5 bases). The CDR3 extends over 14 amino acids. V gave up 3 bases and J gave up 3 bases, with 11 bases separating them. Germline CDR1 is SGHAT and CDR2 is FQNNGV. CDR3 nucleotide sequence: TGTGCCAGCAGCTTCGGACAACCGCACACTGAAGCTTTCTTT. Translating gives CASSFGQPHTEAFF.

The chain has TRBV11-2 and TRBJ2-7; D call uncertain. The CDR3 runs 17 residues. V was cut by 0 bases and J by 2 bases, with 17 bases left in between. Germline V CDR1 and CDR2: SGHAT, FQNNGV. The CDR3 reads CASSLDATGFNTYEQYV. DNA of the CDR3: TGTGCCAGCAGCTTAGATGCGACCGGGTTTAACACCTACGAGCAGTACGTC.

The chain couples TRBV5-5 to TRBJ2-1; D is uncertain. CDR3 length equals 13 residues. CDR1 SGHKS and CDR2 YYEKEE come from the germline V gene (reference sequence). The V gene lost 2 bases and the J gene lost 13 bases, with 16 bases spanning the gap. DNA for the CDR3: TGTGCCAGCAGCTTATCGCTAGTTAATCATCAGTTCTTC. Translation: CASSLSLVNHQFF. Using reference TRBV5-5 and TRBJ2-1 for the parts outside the CDR3, the full variable domain is DAGVTQSPTHLIKTRGQQVTLRCSPISGHKSVSWYQQVLGQGPQFIFQYYEKEERGRGNFPDRFSARQFPNYSSELNVNALLLGDSALYLCASSLSLVNHQFFGPGTRLTVL.

The chain has TRBV30 and TRBJ1-2; TRBD1 matches 9 bases. J was trimmed by 4 bases and V by 2 bases; bases with no gene match: 14. Germline V gene sequence: CDR1 GTSNPN, CDR2 SVGIG (reference sequence). This CDR3 spans 17 amino acids. The CDR3 reads CAWSTGTGWAGGYGYTF. CDR3 in DNA: TGTGCCTGGAGTACCGGGACAGGGTGGGCAGGCGGCTATGGCTACACCTTC.

The CDR3 sequence: CASSPEGRIEAFF. DNA of the CDR3: TGTGCCAGCAGCCCAGAGGGCAGGATTGAAGCTTTCTTT. The rearrangement joins TRBV25-1 to TRBJ1-1, with D hard to call. The CDR3 length is 13 residues. Germline CDR1 and CDR2: MGHDK and SYGVNS. V was shortened by 6 bases and J by 7 bases, with 15 bases between the two germline ends.

The V and J genes are TRBV7-6 and TRBJ1-3; D gene uncertain. This CDR3 is 13 amino acids long. The V and J ends lost 1 base and 5 bases respectively, with 6 bases between them. Looked up from germline, CDR1 is SGHVS and CDR2 is FNYEAQ. The CDR3 DNA reads as TGTGCCAGCAGCTTAGGGGCAAGAAACACCATATATTTT. It yields the protein CASSLGARNTIYF.

CDR3 coding DNA: TGTGCCAGCAGTGTAACCCAGGGGGCCGGGCAGTTCTTC. The encoded protein is CASSVTQGAGQFF. The chain is built from TRBV27 and TRBJ2-1, with 8 bases aligning to TRBD1. CDR3 length equals 13 residues. The germline V gene encodes CDR1 MNHEY and CDR2 SMNVEV (reference sequence). Trimming at V came to 5 bases and at J to 12 bases, leaving 9 bases not matched to a gene.

The rearrangement links TRBV5-4 to TRBJ1-2, with 9 bases matching TRBD1. The CDR3 consists of 16 residues. Germline loops: CDR1 SGHNT, CDR2 YYREEE (reference sequence). V gave up 0 bases and J gave up 4 bases; unmatched junction bases: 7. The CDR3 region is CASSLAGQGGIYGYTF. For the CDR3, the DNA is TGTGCCAGCAGCTTGGCGGGACAGGGAGGCATCTATGGCTACACCTTC.

The CDR3 bases are TGTGCCACCCCCGGCGATATTGAAAGCGGCGTGGGCACTGAAGCTTTCTTT. Amino acid sequence: CATPGDIESGVGTEAFF. This chain uses TRBV18 with TRBJ1-1, with unresolved D. The CDR3 spans 17 residues. V was trimmed by 10 bases and J by 4 bases, leaving 28 bases between them. Germline V gives CDR1 KGHSH, CDR2 LQKENI.

The V call is TRBV5-1, the J call TRBJ2-5; D possibly corresponds to TRBD1 (5 bases). Deletions cut 1 base from V and 4 bases from J, with 11 bases between. The CDR3 runs 14 residues. The V gene's germline CDR1 is SGHRS and CDR2 YFSETQ. As DNA, the CDR3 is TGCGCCAGCAGCTTGTACGCAGGGCCAGAGACCCAGTACTTC. Protein sequence: CASSLYAGPETQYF.

The chain is built from TRBV28 and TRBJ1-4, with 9 positions matching TRBD1. The CDR3 is made up of 13 amino acids. Per germline, CDR1 MDHEN and CDR2 SYDVKM. After removal of 7 bases from V and 5 bases from J, the junction contained 2 bases not matched to a gene. CDR3 residues: CASNGQGNEKLFF. The CDR3, as DNA: TGTGCCAGCAACGGACAGGGGAATGAAAAACTGTTTTTT.

CDR3 amino acids: CARSVEGQGNAYEQYV. In DNA, the CDR3 is TGTGCCAGAAGCGTAGAAGGGCAGGGGAACGCCTACGAGCAGTACGTC. The chain uses TRBV5-3 and TRBJ2-7; D might be TRBD1 (6 bases). TRBV5-3 is known as an ORF, though its function is uncertain. The length of the CDR3 is 16 residues. Trimming shortened V by 4 bases and J by 2 bases, and 19 bases separated the two germline ends.

The rearrangement joins TRBV5-1 to TRBJ2-2; tentatively, D is TRBD1 (6 bases). The CDR3 consists of 14 residues. Trimming took off 1 base at V and 7 bases at J, with 11 bases between the two ends. CDR1 is SGHRS, CDR2 YFSETQ, per germline. CDR3: CASSLQGKGGELFF. In nucleotides, the CDR3 is TGCGCCAGCAGCTTGCAGGGGAAGGGCGGGGAGCTGTTTTTT. The whole variable domain, remainder taken from reference TRBV5-1 and TRBJ2-2, is KAGVTQTPRYLIKTRGQQVTLSCSPISGHRSVSWYQQTPGQGLQFLFEYFSETQRNKGNFPGRFSGRQFSNSRSEMNVSTLELGDSALYLCASSLQGKGGELFFGEGSRLTVL.

This clone was observed a single time. This sequence joins TRBV6-1 and TRBJ1-5; D remains unclear. The CDR3 sequence is 13 residues long. The germline CDR1 and CDR2 sequences are MNHNS and SASEGT. V shed 3 bases and J shed 10 bases, with 13 bases lying between them. CDR3 coding DNA: TGTGCCAGCAGTGATACATCCCAGGCACCCCAGCATTTT. Its protein product is CASSDTSQAPQHF.